This section outlines one T cell receptor beta chain sequence together with its context. Antigen specificity is unknown. The entry originates in a study of Ad26.COV2.S vaccination and SARS-CoV-2 variants. Study-wide results and caveats: Spike-specific responses of CD8+ and CD4+ T cells were reported to display substantial breadth after vaccination.

The germline CDR1 and CDR2 sequences are LGHNT and FRNRAP. V gave up 0 bases and J gave up 6 bases; unmatched junction bases: 4. CDR3 size: 15 residues. Sequenced by immunoSEQ multiplex PCR; TCRdb stores in-frame clones only, minus some. The sample has about 420,000 clones, around nine tenths seen once. Described treatment: 19 received Ad26.COV2.S at low or high dose, single or two shots; 5 received placebo; per-sample allocation not given. Repertoires come from day 63 after the first vaccine or placebo injection. Boston provided a donor who was an adult aged 18-55 years. Ad26.COV2.S expressed prefusion-stabilized spike from the original Wuhan strain.

The specimen comprised peripheral blood, sampled in a trial of Ad26.COV2.S vaccine versus placebo. The clonotype originates from a person aged 18-60 years who received the Ad26.COV2.S COVID-19 vaccine or a placebo. The V gene is TRBV12-5, the J gene TRBJ2-1; 8 bases fit TRBD2. CDR3 loop: CASGLVLGGGNEQFF. The DNA for the CDR3 is TGTGCTAGTGGTTTGGTACTCGGGGGGGGCAATGAGCAGTTCTTC.